Below, one T cell receptor (beta chain) is given with its context. PCRs each included synthetic TCR analog templates spiked in. Here immunoSEQ multiplex PCR was the method, and the copy in TCRdb shows in-frame clones only, minus some. The sample shows fewer than 25,000 clones, about four fifths of them seen only once. Noted time point: peripheral blood 6 weeks after treatment start. This record comes from a study of PD-L1 blockade in urothelial cancer. Study-level background: Atezolizumab 1,200 mg was given intravenously every 3 weeks, starting 2014.

The CDR3 spans 12 residues. The germline CDR1 and CDR2 sequences are MNHEY and SMNVEV (reference sequence). Losses at the gene ends were 10 bases for V and 7 bases for J; bases not matched to a gene: 6. This chain connects TRBV27 to TRBJ1-2; 10 nucleotides align to TRBD1. The TCR comes from a man aged 50-59 years with urothelial cancer. This material consisted of PBMCs, taken around atezolizumab (anti-PD-L1) treatment. DNA for the CDR3: TGTGCCATCCGACAGGGGGCGTCTGGCTACACCTTC. Translating gives CAIRQGASGYTF.